The entry below describes one T cell receptor (beta chain). What it binds is not known. This CDR3 is built from 15 residues. The V gene's germline CDR1 is LNHDA and CDR2 SQIVND (reference sequence). The ends were cut back, 6 bases at V and 4 bases at J, with 18 bases in the middle. It was with 60 Vbeta and 13 Jbeta primers that the PCR ran. Using immunoSEQ multiplex PCR, the repertoire was profiled, and TCRdb retains in-frame clones only, with some absent. Altogether about 82,000 clones are present, approximately 79% being singletons, with the ten largest covering over 10%. The data derive from a study of cytomegalovirus exposure and HLA in healthy donors. The study, taken as a whole, reports: For presence/absence analyses, sequencing depth was assumed to be roughly uniform across donors.

This receptor was taken from a human donor in good health. Sequencing was carried out using PBMCs. This rearrangement joins TRBV19 to TRBJ1-1, with D possibly TRBD1 on 6 matching bases. The CDR3 spells CASRKSTGLSTEAFF. CDR3 DNA: TGTGCCAGTAGGAAGTCGACAGGACTGAGCACTGAAGCTTTCTTT.